The 12 T cell receptor beta chains listed next were all sequenced from one sample in a study of shared clonotypes between healthy human individuals. Some clones are missing from TCRdb's copy, which holds only in-frame ones; the method was immunoSEQ multiplex PCR. The top ten hold around 1.7% of the sample, which has some 2,100,000 clones, under 95% seen once. The naive CD8 fraction comprised CD45RO-negative cells positively selected for CCR7 and excluded terminally differentiated effector memory CD45RA+ cells. The specimen was naive CD8+ T cells from PBMCs. These receptors all stem from a young man in good health. Some clones in this sample may be carry-over from other donors' samples.

V and J are TRBV2 and TRBJ2-2, with D unresolved. Per germline, CDR1 SNHLY and CDR2 FYNNEI. This CDR3 is 15 amino acids long. Trimming stripped 8 bases from V and 6 bases from J, with 19 bases between. The CDR3 DNA reads as TGTGCCAGCCAGAAGAGGCCCGTCGTAGCCGGGGAGCTGTTTTTT. Amino acid sequence: CASQKRPVVAGELFF.

Regarding this clone: One end of the junction fails to match germline, which may point to a read error. This sequence joins TRBV5-3 and TRBJ2-7, with D hard to call. TRBV5-3 is flagged as an ORF with uncertain function. The CDR3 has 11 residues. The CDR3 DNA reads TGTGCCAGCAGCTCAAGTTACGAGCAGTACTTC. Encoded protein: CASSSSYEQYF.

Points on this clone: This CDR3 is also generated by other DNA sequences in the sample. The chain carries TRBV27 and TRBJ2-2, with D unclear. The CDR3 runs 14 residues. V was cut by 3 bases and J by 1 base, with 6 bases left in between. CDR1 MNHEY and CDR2 SMNVEV come from the germline V gene (reference sequence). CDR3 amino acids: CASSFLLNTGELFF. DNA of the CDR3: TGTGCCAGCAGTTTCCTATTGAACACCGGGGAGCTGTTTTTT.

The chain has TRBV5-6 and TRBJ1-2, with D perhaps TRBD1 (5 bases). V lost 8 bases and J lost 3, with 23 bases in between. The CDR3 loop spans 16 amino acids. Germline CDR1 is SGHDT and CDR2 is YYEEEE. CDR3 sequence: CARLLTGLDGYYGYTF. CDR3 in DNA: TGTGCCAGGCTGCTTACGGGGCTTGACGGGTACTATGGCTACACCTTC.

The V gene is TRBV28, the J gene TRBJ2-7, with D uncertain. The CDR3 consists of 15 residues. Trimming left V 3 bases short and J 7 bases short, with 19 bases between. CDR1 MDHEN and CDR2 SYDVKM come from the germline V gene. The chain's CDR3 is CASSFWMSARIEQYF. CDR3 DNA sequence: TGTGCCAGCAGTTTCTGGATGAGTGCTCGGATTGAGCAGTACTTC.

This clone was detected only once. This chain connects TRBV28 to TRBJ1-5; D is possibly TRBD1 (5 bases). Deletions cut 0 bases from V and 0 bases from J, with 21 bases between. The CDR3 is 20 residues long. CDR1 and CDR2 from the germline V gene are MDHEN and SYDVKM. In DNA, the CDR3 is TGTGCCAGCAGTTTATGGGGGGTTGAGGGGCCCTTAGGTAGCAATCAGCCCCAGCATTTT. Translation gives CASSLWGVEGPLGSNQPQHF.

The chain is built from TRBV7-9 and TRBJ2-7; perhaps D is TRBD1 or TRBD2 (6 bases each). This CDR3 spans 16 amino acids. The germline CDR1 and CDR2 sequences are SEHNR and FQNEAQ (reference sequence). Trimming pared 4 bases from V and 1 base from J, leaving 17 bases between. The CDR3, as DNA: TGTGCCAGCAGCTATCGCGGGGTGCAGGGGTCCTACGAGCAGTACTTC. It yields the protein CASSYRGVQGSYEQYF.

The table lists this clone with a few counts. The chain uses TRBV9 and TRBJ2-2; D unresolved. V shed 2 bases and J shed 6 bases, with 11 bases lying between them. The germline CDR1 and CDR2 sequences are SGDLS and YYNGEE. The CDR3 length is 14 residues. CDR3 sequence reads: CASSVPTDAGELFF. CDR3 sequence (DNA): TGTGCCAGCAGCGTCCCAACCGACGCCGGGGAGCTGTTTTTT.

The CDR3 region has the DNA TGCGCCAGCAAATTAGGACTAGCGGGAGGGCCAATTCCTGAGACCCAGTACTTC. Translation gives CASKLGLAGGPIPETQYF. The rearrangement joins TRBV10-1 to TRBJ2-5; 15 bases fit TRBD2. V gave up 7 bases and J gave up 5 bases; unmatched junction bases: 14. The CDR3 loop spans 18 amino acids. Germline V lookup: CDR1 WNHNN, CDR2 SYGVQD (reference sequence).

The V gene is TRBV27, the J gene TRBJ2-5; TRBD2 agrees at 11 bases. CDR1 is MNHEY and CDR2 is SMNVEV in the germline V gene (reference sequence). CDR3 length: 14 residues. The trim removed 7 bases at V and 5 bases at J, leaving 6 bases unmatched. CDR3 coding DNA: TGTGCCAGCACGACACTAGCGGGAGCGGAGACCCAGTACTTC. Its translation is CASTTLAGAETQYF.

The chain combines TRBV11-3 with TRBJ2-3, with D perhaps matching TRBD2 (6 bases). Germline V lookup: CDR1 SGHNT, CDR2 YENEEA. This CDR3 has 13 amino acids. Trimming removed 4 bases at V and 4 bases at J, with 9 bases between. The CDR3 here is CASSSREPDTQYF. CDR3 sequence (DNA): TGTGCCAGCAGCTCCCGGGAGCCAGATACGCAGTATTTT.

The chain employs TRBV7-9 and TRBJ2-3, with 7 bases that match TRBD1. V dropped 4 bases and J dropped 5; count of bases not matched to a gene: 6. The V gene's germline CDR1 is SEHNR and CDR2 FQNEAQ (reference sequence). This CDR3 spans 14 amino acids. The chain's CDR3 is CASSSGTAGDTQYF. CDR3 DNA sequence: TGTGCCAGCAGCTCCGGGACAGCCGGAGATACGCAGTATTTT. The full variable domain, with the rest looked up from reference TRBV7-9 and TRBJ2-3, is DTGVSQNPRHKITKRGQNVTFRCDPISEHNRLYWYRQTLGQGPEFLTYFQNEAQLEKSRLLSDRFSAERPKGSFSTLEIQRTEQGDSAMYLCASSSGTAGDTQYFGPGTRLTVL.